The present entry profiles one T cell receptor beta chain with its context. This clone occurred once. Its binding antigen is unknown. No base qualities exist here, and no much larger clone lies one base off it. The protocol used for the library was the immunoSEQ multiplex PCR assay. Following the manufacturer's protocol, the hsTCRB Kit was used to amplify rearranged TCR beta chain sequences. TCRB libraries were sequenced on an Illumina MiSeq. The original methods were these. The proprietary platform of the kit vendor was used for demultiplexing, trimming and gene mapping. Sourced from immuneACCESS, this table was stored by TCRdb with only in-frame sequences that have V and J called. A share of the clones is absent; for the studies checked, an unresolved V gene accounts for under half, and the remainder has no known explanation. The D gene and trimming were derived from the DNA, and the V and J assignments and clone size from that table. This sample gives 30,000 to 40,000 clones in total; roughly 92% of them show up just once. Approximately 20% of the sample goes to the ten largest clones.

The CDR3 sequence holds 14 residues, the cysteine and phenylalanine included. Only the CDR3 DNA is retained, 42 bases long and in frame from the first base. Trimming removed 4 bases from V and 0 bases from J, leaving 10 bases between the germline ends. CDR1 and CDR2 (MGHRA, YSYEKL) derive from the germline V gene. The source of the sample is a study of a mutant IDH1 vaccine in newly diagnosed glioma (dated by TCRdb to the early 2020s). About the study as a whole: Of the approximately 35 treated patients, approximately 62% were male and approximately 40% were female, and the mean age was approximately 40 years. Prior to enrollment, patients had been given standard therapy consisting of radiotherapy alone, temozolomide alone, or radiochemotherapy with temozolomide, with the combination given to most patients. Six visits were used for peripheral blood collection: V03 (baseline), V05, V07, V10, V12 and V13. Longitudinal TCRB deep sequencing was done for about two dozen treated patients, wherever samples were available for exploratory analyses. Broader findings and caveats from the paper: According to the authors, sample limitations meant that analyses of patient blood samples could not be reproduced. Vaccine-induced immune responses across multiple MHC alleles were detected in 85% to 95% of patients. Pseudoprogression appeared unrelated to alterations in the top peripheral T cell clonotypes detected by TCRB sequencing. Availability determined which PBMC samples were chosen for TCRB deep sequencing.

The label giving this sample's time point can be read as: baseline, week 1 (first vaccination visit). The treatment or condition label, read with the paper, signifies: pre-vaccination baseline after standard-of-care therapy. All donors had newly diagnosed IDH1-mutant astrocytomas of WHO grade 3 or 4 that showed loss of nuclear ATRX. The samples were drawn from NOA16, a multicentre, single-arm, open-label phase I trial in Germany that tested a mutant IDH1 peptide vaccine in humans for the first time. Visit V03 blood draws served as the baseline sample for immunogenicity testing. The DNeasy Blood and Tissue Kit was used to extract genomic DNA from EDTA blood for TCRB sequencing.

This TCR was sampled from a man in his late teens or twenties with glioma. The chain links TRBV4-1 with TRBJ2-7; a tentative D call is TRBD2 (5 bases match). The sample consisted of PBMCs, taken from a glioma patient treated with radiotherapy, temozolomide or both. Here is the DNA: TGCGCCAGCAGCCTAGCGTTCAACTCCTACGAGCAGTACTTC. Translation gives CASSLAFNSYEQYF.